Presented here are 26 T cell receptor beta chains from one specimen sequenced in a study of CD8+ T cells in alopecia areata. RNA, once extracted, was reverse transcribed into cDNA for use as the sequencing template. Sequenced by immunoSEQ multiplex PCR; TCRdb stores in-frame clones only, minus some. The table lists hundreds of thousands of clones, 50% to 65% of them singletons. The source material was CD4+ T cells sorted from blood, sampled at week 0. These receptors all come from a human donor with alopecia areata.

Comment on this clone: The same CDR3 also results from other DNA sequences found in this sample. This rearrangement joins TRBV30 to TRBJ1-2; the D gene is possibly TRBD1 (5 bases). V dropped 2 bases and J dropped 0 bases, with 7 bases sitting between them. Germline CDR1 reads GTSNPN; CDR2 reads SVGIG (reference sequence). The CDR3 covers 13 residues. The CDR3 loop is CAWSPRANYGYTF. CDR3 nucleotide sequence: TGTGCCTGGAGTCCCAGGGCTAACTATGGCTACACCTTC. The whole variable domain, remainder taken from reference TRBV30 and TRBJ1-2, is SQTIHQWPATLVQPVGSPLSLECTVEGTSNPNLYWYRQAAGRGLQLLFYSVGIGQISSEVPQNLSASRPQDRQFILSSKKLLLSDSGFYLCAWSPRANYGYTFGSGTRLTVV.

The chain carries TRBV27 and TRBJ1-1; tentative D call: TRBD1 (5 bases). This CDR3 region has 15 residues. Germline lookup yields CDR1 MNHEY and CDR2 SMNVEV (reference sequence). Between the trimmed V and J ends, which lost 5 bases and 5 bases, there was a span of 18 bases. CDR3 protein: CASSIYPEGNTEAFF. DNA for the CDR3: TGTGCCAGCAGTATCTACCCCGAGGGGAATACTGAAGCTTTCTTT.

This clone came up once. The chain joins TRBV10-3 to TRBJ1-2; D gene uncertain. The V end was cut by 3 bases, the J end by 8 bases, with 13 bases between. This CDR3 comprises 13 residues. Germline CDR1 reads ENHRY; CDR2 reads SYGVKD. CDR3 nucleotides: TGTGCCATCAGTGACTGGGGTAATGTCGGCTACACCTTC. This gives the protein CAISDWGNVGYTF.

This clone was counted only a few times. The gene calls are TRBV5-1 and TRBJ2-5; D gene ambiguous. Germline V gives CDR1 SGHRS, CDR2 YFSETQ. Trimming took 2 bases from V and 2 from J, leaving 7 bases between them. The CDR3 loop spans 13 amino acids. The CDR3 region has the DNA TGCGCCAGCAGCTTACACCCTCAAGAGACCCAGTACTTC. Protein: CASSLHPQETQYF.

The chain couples TRBV10-2 to TRBJ1-5; D remains unclear. Looked up from germline, CDR1 is WSHSY and CDR2 is SAAADI. CDR3 length equals 13 residues. V was clipped by 8 bases and J by 2 bases, with 10 bases between them. The CDR3 loop is CASQDVGNQPQHF. For the CDR3, the DNA is TGCGCCAGCCAGGATGTCGGCAATCAGCCCCAGCATTTT.

This chain links TRBV5-1 with TRBJ1-1; no clear D. The germline gives CDR1 SGHRS, CDR2 YFSETQ. Trimming shortened V by 0 bases and J by 4 bases, and 13 bases separated the two germline ends. The CDR3 consists of 15 residues. Here the CDR3 DNA reads TGCGCCAGCAGCTTGGTGGCCCGTTATAGCACTGAAGCTTTCTTT. This gives the protein CASSLVARYSTEAFF.

The chain employs TRBV6-5 and TRBJ1-2, with a weak D call TRBD1 (5 bases). The CDR3 runs 14 residues. The germline V gene has CDR1 MNHEY and CDR2 SVGAGI. The V gene lost 2 bases and the J gene lost 6 bases, with 13 bases spanning the gap. CDR3 nucleotide sequence: TGTGCCAGCAGTTACGGGGCCGGGCGAGATGGCTACACCTTC. Translation: CASSYGAGRDGYTF.

The chain joins TRBV5-1 to TRBJ1-1; possibly TRBD1 for D (5 bases). CDR3 length equals 14 residues. Germline V CDR1 and CDR2: SGHRS, YFSETQ. Trimming took 0 bases from V and 4 from J, leaving 10 bases between them. In DNA form, the CDR3 reads TGCGCCAGCAGCTTGGGACAGTTCCTCACTGAAGCTTTCTTT. It encodes CASSLGQFLTEAFF.

In its sample, this clone was seen a few times. The chain combines TRBV29-1 with TRBJ2-4; D ambiguous. CDR3 size: 12 residues. Germline-derived CDR1 and CDR2 are SQVTM and ANQGSEA. V gave up 7 bases and J gave up 1 base, with 8 bases separating them. The CDR3 spells CSAGTAKNIQYF. CDR3 DNA sequence: TGCAGCGCCGGTACGGCCAAAAACATTCAGTACTTC.

The CDR3 region has the DNA TGTGCCAGCAGTAGCGGGTTTAATTCACCCCTCCACTTT. It yields the protein CASSSGFNSPLHF. The gene calls are TRBV28 and TRBJ1-6; D remains ambiguous. Trimming left V 5 bases short and J 6 bases short, with 8 bases between. There are 13 residues in the CDR3. The germline V gene encodes CDR1 MDHEN and CDR2 SYDVKM.

The V call is TRBV2, the J call TRBJ1-2; perhaps TRBD1 as D (5 bases). V was clipped by 4 bases and J by 4 bases, with 7 bases between them. Germline CDR1 is SNHLY and CDR2 is FYNNEI. The CDR3 is 12 residues long. CDR3 sequence (DNA): TGTGCCAGCAGTGTCGGGGGCTATGGCTACACCTTC. It yields the protein CASSVGGYGYTF. The full variable domain, with the rest looked up from reference TRBV2 and TRBJ1-2, is EPEVTQTPSHQVTQMGQEVILRCVPISNHLYFYWYRQILGQKVEFLVSFYNNEISEKSEIFDDQFSVERPDGSNFTLKIRSTKLEDSAMYFCASSVGGYGYTFGSGTRLTVV.

The genes are TRBV6-6 and TRBJ2-7, with D uncertain. The V end lost 4 bases, the J end lost 0 bases, and 13 bases lay between the germline ends. CDR3 length: 15 amino acids. CDR1 MNHNY and CDR2 SVGAGI come from the germline V gene (reference sequence). The CDR3 protein is CASSFHEPSSYEQYF. CDR3 nucleotides: TGTGCCAGCAGTTTCCACGAACCATCCTCCTACGAGCAGTACTTC.

The chain recombines TRBV27 with TRBJ1-3; TRBD1 is a possible D gene (5 bases). CDR1 is MNHEY, CDR2 SMNVEV, per germline (reference sequence). Trimming removed 5 bases at V and 0 bases at J, with 20 bases between. The CDR3 runs to 18 residues. Here the CDR3 reads CASSPRWGSSISGNTIYF. The CDR3 coding sequence is TGTGCCAGCAGTCCCCGGTGGGGGAGCAGCATCTCTGGAAACACCATATATTTT.

This clone was seen a handful of times. The rearrangement links TRBV5-1 to TRBJ2-5; D is perhaps TRBD2 (7 bases). The germline V gene encodes CDR1 SGHRS and CDR2 YFSETQ. The CDR3 totals 15 residues. The V end lost 4 bases, the J end lost 5 bases, and 18 bases lay between the germline ends. This chain's CDR3 is CASSGGRGPQETQYF. The CDR3 DNA reads as TGCGCCAGCAGCGGTGGGCGGGGGCCACAGGAGACCCAGTACTTC.

The sample holds a few counts of this clone. The V call is TRBV29-1, the J call TRBJ1-2; the match to TRBD1 covers 7 bases. Germline CDR1 and CDR2: SQVTM and ANQGSEA. Trimming at V came to 2 bases and at J to 7 bases, leaving 7 bases not matched to a gene. The CDR3 has 13 amino acids. This chain's CDR3 is CSVETTGLGGYTF. CDR3 nucleotides: TGCAGCGTTGAAACGACAGGGCTGGGTGGCTACACCTTC.

This chain joins TRBV9 and TRBJ2-1; D assignment may be TRBD1 or TRBD2 (6 bases each). Deletions cut 0 bases from V and 5 bases from J, with 15 bases between. The germline V gene has CDR1 SGDLS and CDR2 YYNGEE. The CDR3 length is 16 residues. The CDR3 here is CASSVVSGAFHNEQFF. The CDR3 region has the DNA TGTGCCAGCAGCGTAGTATCGGGGGCCTTCCACAATGAGCAGTTCTTC.

The chain couples TRBV29-1 to TRBJ1-3, with D unresolved. The CDR3 length is 12 residues. Trimming stripped 4 bases from V and 0 bases from J, with 4 bases between. CDR1 and CDR2 (germline): SQVTM, ANQGSEA. CDR3 sequence reads: CSVASSGNTIYF. The DNA for the CDR3 is TGCAGCGTTGCAAGCTCTGGAAACACCATATATTTT. Looking up the rest from reference TRBV29-1 and TRBJ1-3 gives the full variable domain: SAVISQKPSRDICQRGTSLTIQCQVDSQVTMMFWYRQQPGQSLTLIATANQGSEATYESGFVIDKFPISRPNLTFSTLTVSNMSPEDSSIYLCSVASSGNTIYFGEGSWLTVV.

In this sample, this clone turned up a few times. This rearrangement joins TRBV30 to TRBJ2-4; the match to TRBD2 covers 9 bases. CDR3 length equals 15 residues. The ends lost 3 bases at V and 2 bases at J; junction bases unmatched: 5. The germline gives CDR1 GTSNPN, CDR2 SVGIG (reference sequence). This chain's CDR3 is CAWSLTSGSKNIQYF. The CDR3 coding sequence is TGTGCCTGGAGCCTTACTAGCGGGTCCAAAAACATTCAGTACTTC.

The gene calls are TRBV5-6 and TRBJ2-7, with 7 bases fitting TRBD1. J was trimmed by 3 bases and V by 4 bases; bases with no gene match: 1. The CDR3 totals 12 residues. CDR1 is SGHDT and CDR2 is YYEEEE in the germline V gene. The CDR3 here is CASSRDSYEQYF. The CDR3 region has the DNA TGTGCCAGCAGCAGGGACAGCTACGAGCAGTACTTC.

The chain combines TRBV4-1 with TRBJ2-2; 14 positions match TRBD2. J was trimmed by 4 bases and V by 4 bases; bases with no gene match: 11. From germline, CDR1 is MGHRA and CDR2 YSYEKL. The CDR3 sequence is 19 residues long. The CDR3: CASSRLGLAGGWGTGELFF. The CDR3 region has the DNA TGCGCCAGCAGCCGCTTAGGACTAGCGGGGGGCTGGGGCACCGGGGAGCTGTTTTTT.

The chain links TRBV13 to TRBJ2-7, with D possibly being TRBD1 (6 bases). V dropped 3 bases and J dropped 5 bases, with 17 bases sitting between them. This CDR3 region has 15 residues. CDR1 is PRHDT and CDR2 is FYEKMQ in the germline V gene (reference sequence). The CDR3 bases are TGTGCCAGCAGCTTTCCCGGGACACCATTCCACGAGCAGTACTTC. Translating it yields CASSFPGTPFHEQYF.

The chain is built from TRBV30 and TRBJ1-1; 9 nucleotides align to TRBD1. CDR3 length equals 13 residues. With V trimmed by 6 bases and J by 5 bases, 7 bases remained unmatched. Germline V CDR1 and CDR2: GTSNPN, SVGIG (reference sequence). The CDR3: CACTRDRVTEAFF. The CDR3 nucleotides read TGTGCCTGTACCCGGGACAGGGTTACTGAAGCTTTCTTT.

The chain couples TRBV7-9 to TRBJ1-2; no firm D call. Germline assignment: CDR1 SEHNR and CDR2 FQNEAQ (reference sequence). Trimming shortened V by 3 bases and J by 6 bases, and 14 bases separated the two germline ends. This CDR3 comprises 14 residues. CDR3 in amino acids: CASSLPGSGDGYTF. In DNA, the CDR3 is TGTGCCAGCAGCTTGCCAGGATCAGGCGATGGCTACACCTTC. The full variable domain, in which reference TRBV7-9 and TRBJ1-2 provide the parts outside the CDR3, is DTGVSQNPRHKITKRGQNVTFRCDPISEHNRLYWYRQTLGQGPEFLTYFQNEAQLEKSRLLSDRFSAERPKGSFSTLEIQRTEQGDSAMYLCASSLPGSGDGYTFGSGTRLTVV.

The table lists this clone with a few counts. Here the CDR3 reads CASSLVGSEQYF. The CDR3 DNA reads TGCGCCAGCAGCTTGGTAGGGAGCGAGCAGTACTTC. This sequence joins TRBV5-1 and TRBJ2-7; D might be TRBD2 (5 bases). The V end lost 0 bases, the J end lost 6 bases, and 7 bases lay between the germline ends. From germline, CDR1 is SGHRS and CDR2 YFSETQ. CDR3 length equals 12 residues.

The chain joins TRBV7-9 to TRBJ1-3, with a weak D call TRBD1 (5 bases). CDR3 length equals 18 residues. V lost 4 bases to trimming and J lost 1 base, with 20 bases between them. The germline V gene has CDR1 SEHNR and CDR2 FQNEAQ (reference sequence). CDR3 protein: CASSSLGRIKTSGNTIYF. CDR3 coding DNA: TGTGCCAGCAGCTCTCTGGGACGGATCAAAACGTCTGGAAACACCATATATTTT.

The chain combines TRBV2 with TRBJ2-1; D is unclear. V lost 5 bases, J lost 5 bases, and 13 bases lay in between. CDR3 length: 14 residues. The germline V gene has CDR1 SNHLY and CDR2 FYNNEI. DNA for the CDR3: TGTGCCAGCAGTTCTCCGTACACAAACAATGAGCAGTTCTTC. It encodes CASSSPYTNNEQFF.